This TCR beta chain emerged from a study of T-cell reconstitution after alpha-beta-depleted transplantation in children. Trimming stripped 6 bases from V and 7 bases from J, with 13 bases between. This CDR3 is built from 13 residues. The V gene's germline CDR1 is MDHEN and CDR2 SYDVKM. Library preparation (for TCRbeta) was performed with unique molecular identifiers. MiXCR, applied by TCRdb to the PCR reads, yields one record per CDR3 protein. Altogether 350,000 to 400,000 distinct CDR3 sequences are present, roughly 13% being singletons, with the ten largest covering 3.5% to 4.5%. V gene TRBV28 combines with J gene TRBJ2-4; a weak D match, TRBD2 (6 bases). This TCR was sampled from a human donor who donated a stem cell graft to a child with Fanconi anemia. Specimen: PBMCs, collected from the stem cell graft. CDR3 nucleotides: TGTGCCAGCAGGGCGACTAGTGCGAACATTCAGTACTTC. It codes for CASRATSANIQYF.